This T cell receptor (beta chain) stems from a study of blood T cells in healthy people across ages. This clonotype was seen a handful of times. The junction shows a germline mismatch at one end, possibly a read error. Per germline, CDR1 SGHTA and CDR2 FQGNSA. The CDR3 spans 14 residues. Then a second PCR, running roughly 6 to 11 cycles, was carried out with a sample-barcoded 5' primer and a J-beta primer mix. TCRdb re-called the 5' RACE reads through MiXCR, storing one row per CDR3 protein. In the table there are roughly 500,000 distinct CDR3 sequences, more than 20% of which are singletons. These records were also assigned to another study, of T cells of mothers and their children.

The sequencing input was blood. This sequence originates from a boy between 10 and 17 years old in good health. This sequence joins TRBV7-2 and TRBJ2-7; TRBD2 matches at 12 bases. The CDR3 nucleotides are TGTGCCAGCAGCTCCACCAGACTAGCGGGAGAGCCGTACTTC. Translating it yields CASSSTRLAGEPYF.